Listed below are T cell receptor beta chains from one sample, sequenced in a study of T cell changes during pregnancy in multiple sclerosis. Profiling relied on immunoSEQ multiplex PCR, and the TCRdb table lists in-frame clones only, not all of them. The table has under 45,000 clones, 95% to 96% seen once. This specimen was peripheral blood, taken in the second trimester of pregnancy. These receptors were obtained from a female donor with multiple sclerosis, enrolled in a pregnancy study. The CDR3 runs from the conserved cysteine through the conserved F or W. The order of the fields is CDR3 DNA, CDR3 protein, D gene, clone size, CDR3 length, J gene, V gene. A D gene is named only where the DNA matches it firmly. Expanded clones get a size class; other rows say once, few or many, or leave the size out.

TGTGCCAGCAGCTTAGTGGAGGACGGTAACTATGGCTACACCTTC,CASSLVEDGNYGYTF,-,once,15,TRBJ1-2,TRBV7-9
TGCGCCAGCAGCCATGCAGGGGGCAATGAGCAGTTCTTC,CASSHAGGNEQFF,TRBD1,-,13,TRBJ2-1,TRBV4-3
TGTGCCAGCAATCGGGGGGGCTCGGATACGCAGTATTTT,CASNRGGSDTQYF,TRBD2,-,13,TRBJ2-3,TRBV14
TGTGCCAGCAGCGAACGAACAGGGGTCACCGACGAGCAGTACTTC,CASSERTGVTDEQYF,TRBD1,-,15,TRBJ2-7,TRBV9
TGTGCCAGCAGGAGGGGAAACACCATATATTTT,CASRRGNTIYF,-,-,11,TRBJ1-3,TRBV6-5
TGTGCCAGCAGCTCTCAGGGCGGGGAGGACCAGCCCCAGCATTTT,CASSSQGGEDQPQHF,-,-,15,TRBJ1-5,TRBV6-6
TGTGCCAGCAGCTTAGCGCTCATACTAGCCAAAAACATTCAGTACTTC,CASSLALILAKNIQYF,-,-,16,TRBJ2-4,TRBV7-2
TGTGCCAGCAGAAGGCTAGCGGGAGTCGGAGCCTACAATGAGCAGTTCTTC,CASRRLAGVGAYNEQFF,TRBD2,-,17,TRBJ2-1,TRBV5-8
TGTGCCAGCAGCTTAGGTCACGGGGAAGTCACTGAAGCTTTCTTT,CASSLGHGEVTEAFF,-,-,15,TRBJ1-1,TRBV13
TGTGCCAGCAGATCCGGTAGGACTAGCGCATTTCTGAATGAGCAGTTCTTC,CASRSGRTSAFLNEQFF,TRBD2,-,17,TRBJ2-1,TRBV27
TGCGCCAGCAGGAGGGAGCGGGGGGGCACAGATACGCAGTATTTT,CASRRERGGTDTQYF,TRBD2,-,15,TRBJ2-3,TRBV5-1
TGTGCCAGCAGTCCTTTTTCGCGGGAGGCCCAACGGCAGGAATACAATGAGCAGTTCTTC,CASSPFSREAQRQEYNEQFF,TRBD2,-,20,TRBJ2-1,TRBV28
TGTGCCAGCAGCCCTAGCGCCGCCTACGAGCAGTACTTC,CASSPSAAYEQYF,-,-,13,TRBJ2-7,TRBV7-9
TGTGCCAGCAGCTCTTTAAGACTAGCGGGAATGGAGACCCAGTACTTC,CASSSLRLAGMETQYF,TRBD2,once,16,TRBJ2-5,TRBV7-2
TGTGCCATCAGTGAAAGACTGGAGAACACTGAAGCTTTCTTT,CAISERLENTEAFF,-,-,14,TRBJ1-1,TRBV10-3
TGTGCCAGCAGCTTAGCGGGCCGAAGCTCCTACAATGAGCAGTTCTTC,CASSLAGRSSYNEQFF,-,-,16,TRBJ2-1,TRBV7-3
TGTGCCAGCTCACCACCGGGGACTAAGAACACCGGGGAGCTGTTTTTT,CASSPPGTKNTGELFF,TRBD2,-,16,TRBJ2-2,TRBV18
TGCGCCAGCAGCTTGGCCGGGGTAGCGGGATACAATGAGCAGTTCTTC,CASSLAGVAGYNEQFF,TRBD2,-,16,TRBJ2-1,TRBV5-1
TGTGCTAGTGCCCCAGGACAGGGCGGGATCCGGAACACTGAAGCTTTCTTT,CASAPGQGGIRNTEAFF,TRBD1,-,17,TRBJ1-1,TRBV12-5
TGCGCCAGCAGCTCGAACCTCCAGGGGGCCTATGAGCAGTTCTTC,CASSSNLQGAYEQFF,TRBD1,once,15,TRBJ2-1,TRBV4-3
TGCGCCAGCAGTGAGGGCCTCACAGATACGCAGTATTTT,CASSEGLTDTQYF,-,-,13,TRBJ2-3,TRBV10-1
TGTGCCAGCAGCCTCGGGACTAGCGGGAGTTACGAGCAGTACTTC,CASSLGTSGSYEQYF,TRBD2,-,15,TRBJ2-7,TRBV7-3
TGCGCCAGCAGCTTGGGCCGGGGTGAGACCCAGTACTTC,CASSLGRGETQYF,-,-,13,TRBJ2-5,TRBV5-1
TGTGCCAGCACCGACTCGGGCAGGGCGGCCGGGGAGCTGTTTTTT,CASTDSGRAAGELFF,-,-,15,TRBJ2-2,TRBV28
TGTGCCAGCAGCGTAGAGCGGCAGGACACTGAAGCTTTCTTT,CASSVERQDTEAFF,-,once,14,TRBJ1-1,TRBV9
TGTGCCAGTAGTATAGGTCCAGGGACTACGATTTGGGGCAATGAGCAGTTCTTC,CASSIGPGTTIWGNEQFF,TRBD2,-,18,TRBJ2-1,TRBV19
TGTGCCAGCAGCCCAAGGGGGCAGGACTCTGGAAACACCATATATTTT,CASSPRGQDSGNTIYF,TRBD1,-,16,TRBJ1-3,TRBV7-6
TGTGCCAGCAGCTTAAGGTTGCCAGGCACTGAAGCTTTCTTT,CASSLRLPGTEAFF,-,-,14,TRBJ1-1,TRBV7-8
TGTGCCAGCAGTCTAAACAGGGTGCGGGAAAAACTGTTTTTT,CASSLNRVREKLFF,-,-,14,TRBJ1-4,TRBV6-5
TGTGCCAGCAGCTTTAGCGGGGGGGACTACGAGCAGTACTTC,CASSFSGGDYEQYF,TRBD2,-,14,TRBJ2-7,TRBV11-2
TGCGCCAGCAGTGATCCTCGGGGGGGTACATATGGCTACACCTTC,CASSDPRGGTYGYTF,-,-,15,TRBJ1-2,TRBV10-2
TGCGCCAGCAGCCCATTAACAGGGGAAGACGAGCAGTACTTC,CASSPLTGEDEQYF,TRBD1,-,14,TRBJ2-7,TRBV4-1
TGCAGCGTTGAGAGGGGAGGAGAGACCCAGTACTTC,CSVERGGETQYF,-,-,12,TRBJ2-5,TRBV29-1
TGTGCCAGCTCCCAGGGGGCATCTAATAATTCACCCCTCCACTTT,CASSQGASNNSPLHF,TRBD1,-,15,TRBJ1-6,TRBV18
TGTGCCAGCAGTTACGTCCGGGAACGGTACGAGCAGTACTTC,CASSYVRERYEQYF,-,-,14,TRBJ2-7,TRBV6-6
TGTGCCAGCAGCCAAGGAAAGCAGCGGGGGGGCCCGATCGTGGAGACCCAGTACTTC,CASSQGKQRGGPIVETQYF,TRBD2,-,19,TRBJ2-5,TRBV4-2
TGTGCCAGCAGTGAAGCGAATTTCCGGGACAGCTCCTACAATGAGCAGTTCTTC,CASSEANFRDSSYNEQFF,TRBD1,once,18,TRBJ2-1,TRBV2
TGTGCCAGTAGTACGGAGGGAGGGCCTCAGGAGCAGTACTTC,CASSTEGGPQEQYF,TRBD2,-,14,TRBJ2-7,TRBV19
TGCGCCAGCAGCCAAGATGGGCAGGCAACTAATGAAAAACTGTTTTTT,CASSQDGQATNEKLFF,-,once,16,TRBJ1-4,TRBV4-1
TGTGCCAGCAGCTTACTGCGGCGGGGGAGCACCGGGGAGCTGTTTTTT,CASSLLRRGSTGELFF,TRBD2,-,16,TRBJ2-2,TRBV5-4
TGTGCCAGCAGCGTATCAGGGAGGCCGGAGGTACCCCTCCACTTT,CASSVSGRPEVPLHF,-,-,15,TRBJ1-6,TRBV9
TGCGCCAGCAAAAAGGACAGGGCGGACACTGAAGCTTTCTTT,CASKKDRADTEAFF,TRBD1,-,14,TRBJ1-1,TRBV5-1